This entry is about one TCR beta chain. The data derive from a study of OX40 agonist ivuxolimab in advanced cancers. This table comes from immunoSEQ multiplex PCR, and its TCRdb copy is limited to in-frame clones, with some not included. This table has about 64,000 clones, 80% to 90% appearing once. Between the trimmed V and J ends, which lost 1 base and 1 base, there was a span of 12 bases. The CDR3 length is 16 residues. The receptor was derived from an adult with an advanced solid tumor such as melanoma, head and neck, liver or kidney cancer. The genes are TRBV5-3 and TRBJ1-5; possibly TRBD1 for D (6 bases). TRBV5-3 is an ORF for which the function is uncertain. Sequencing was performed on CD4+ or CD8+ T cells sorted from blood, taken in a trial of the OX40 agonist ivuxolimab. CDR3 nucleotides: TGTGCCAGAAGCTTGAGGGGGGAACAGAGCAATCAGCCCCAGCATTTT. Translating it yields CARSLRGEQSNQPQHF.